The 27 T cell receptor beta chains given below trace back to one sample, sequenced in a study of molecular identifiers for immune sequencing clone quantification. TCRdb independently ran MiXCR on the PCR reads; one entry per CDR3 protein. This sample has around 480,000 distinct CDR3 sequences, with roughly 23% found just once. Sequencing was carried out using naive CD8+ T cells from blood, with Jurkat cell RNA spiked in. As for subset: FACS-sorted CD8+CD4-CCR7+CD45RA+ naive T cells. The receptors here all came from a human donor in good health. Some libraries in this study had Jurkat cell RNA spiked in.

The rearrangement uses TRBV12-3 or TRBV12-4 and TRBJ2-1; D is uncertain. Trimming took off 3 bases at V and 7 bases at J, with 10 bases between the two ends. This CDR3 has 13 amino acids. DNA of the CDR3: TGTGCCAGCAGTTTGAATGGGATAAATGAGCAGTTCTTC. Translation gives CASSLNGINEQFF.

Comments on this clonotype: The junction departs from germline at one end; a sequencing error may be responsible. The gene calls are TRBV7-9 and TRBJ1-1; D possibly corresponds to TRBD1 (6 bases). The germline V gene has CDR1 SEHNR and CDR2 FQNEAQ (reference sequence). The CDR3 covers 12 residues. DNA for the CDR3: TGTGCGTCAGGGGTAACGAGTTCTGAAGCTTCCTTT. Translating gives CASGVTSSEASF.

V and J are TRBV6-2 or TRBV6-3 and TRBJ2-5; either TRBD1 or TRBD2 may fit D (5 bases each). CDR1 is MNHEY, CDR2 SVGEGT, per germline. This CDR3 is 14 amino acids long. The V gene lost 6 bases and the J gene lost 5 bases, with 16 bases spanning the gap. The chain's CDR3 is CASRVHSWGETQYF. The CDR3 DNA reads TGTGCCAGCAGAGTACACTCGTGGGGGGAGACCCAGTACTTC.

As concerns this clonotype: An end of the junction does not agree with germline; a read error may underlie this. DNA of the CDR3: TGTGCCACCAGCAGAGATCTTAAAAGGGGCAGCTCCTACAATGAGCAGTCCTTC. Protein: CATSRDLKRGSSYNEQSF. The rearrangement uses TRBV15 and TRBJ2-1; maybe TRBD1 (5 bases). CDR1 is LNHNV and CDR2 is YYDKDF in the germline V gene (reference sequence). The CDR3 contains 18 residues.

This clonotype has a count of ten or more. The chain carries TRBV4-1 and TRBJ2-4, with 8 bases aligning to TRBD2. CDR3 length: 16 residues. With 0 bases clipped from V and 15 bases from J, the junction kept 16 bases outside the gene matches. Per the germline V gene, CDR1 is MGHRA and CDR2 is YSYEKL. CDR3 in DNA: TGCGCCAGCAGCCAAGACAGCGGGAGATTACAAGGATGGCTGTACTTC. Translation: CASSQDSGRLQGWLYF.

This clonotype was seen more than once but under ten times. The CDR3 spells CASSISGTYEQYF. The CDR3 DNA follows: TGTGCCAGTAGTATATCTGGAACTTACGAGCAGTACTTC. This chain connects TRBV19 to TRBJ2-7; D is unclear. The CDR3 spans 13 residues. Germline values: CDR1 LNHDA, CDR2 SQIVND (reference sequence). V lost 2 bases, J lost 4 bases, and 9 bases lay in between.

The V call is TRBV3-1, the J call TRBJ2-7, with 7 positions matching TRBD1. In germline, CDR1 is LGHDT, CDR2 YNNKEL (reference sequence). V gave up 4 bases and J gave up 3 bases; unmatched junction bases: 9. The CDR3 totals 15 residues. DNA of the CDR3: TGTGCCAGCAGCCCCGATGCCAGGGGGTTCTACGAGCAGTACTTC. Protein sequence: CASSPDARGFYEQYF.

In regard to this clonotype: A clone one base away is much larger, so this may be a read error. The DNA for the CDR3 is TGTGCCAGCAGTCTCCGGGCGGGCCCGGGCACAGATACGCAGTATTTT. It yields the protein CASSLRAGPGTDTQYF. The chain links TRBV12-3 or TRBV12-4 to TRBJ2-3, with D perhaps matching TRBD2 (5 bases). The CDR3 covers 16 residues. V lost 5 bases to trimming and J lost 1 base, with 16 bases between them.

Of note for this clonotype: One end of the junction fails to match germline, which may point to a read error. The chain employs TRBV7-9 and TRBJ2-2; the D is unclear. Germline values: CDR1 SEHNR, CDR2 FQNEAQ (reference sequence). The CDR3 extends over 15 amino acids. The CDR3 sequence: CAGSVQTDNTGELFF. The CDR3 nucleotides read TGTGCCGGCAGCGTTCAGACGGACAACACCGGGGAGCTGTTTTTT.

The table lists this clonotype with a few counts. V gene TRBV14 combines with J gene TRBJ2-1; 7 nucleotides align to TRBD2. This CDR3 contains 17 residues. After removal of 0 bases from V and 7 bases from J, the junction contained 12 bases not matched to a gene. From germline, CDR1 is SGHDN and CDR2 FVKESK. CDR3 sequence (DNA): TGTGCCAGCAGCCAAGAAGTGTGGGGGGGGAAGGGGAATGAGCAGTTCTTC. It encodes CASSQEVWGGKGNEQFF.

There are many counts of this clonotype. The J gene is TRBJ2-3, the V gene TRBV2; TRBD1 aligns across 11 bases. The V segment lost 4 bases and the J segment 3 bases; nucleotides outside the gene matches: 6. This CDR3 spans 16 amino acids. Germline V gene data show CDR1 as SNHLY and CDR2 as FYNNEI. The CDR3 nucleotides are TGTGCCAGCAGTGGAGGACAGGGGGCGAGAACAGATACGCAGTATTTT. Protein sequence: CASSGGQGARTDTQYF.

The table lists this clonotype with a few counts. The chain has TRBV10-3 and TRBJ2-5; 7 bases line up with TRBD2. With 10 bases clipped from V and 0 bases from J, the junction kept 8 bases outside the gene matches. CDR3 length equals 14 residues. The germline V gene has CDR1 ENHRY and CDR2 SYGVKD. For the CDR3, the DNA is TGTGCCACCCGGGGAGCGGGGTACCAAGAGACCCAGTACTTC. Amino acids: CATRGAGYQETQYF.

The sample holds a few counts of this clonotype. This chain links TRBV2 with TRBJ2-3, with D maybe TRBD1 (5 bases). The CDR3 runs 17 residues. Trimming stripped 6 bases from V and 0 bases from J, with 19 bases between. Germline CDR1 is SNHLY and CDR2 is FYNNEI. For the CDR3, the DNA is TGTGCCAGCAGACGGATAGACAGAGCTACTAGCACAGATACGCAGTATTTT. Encoded protein: CASRRIDRATSTDTQYF. The full variable domain, rest sourced from reference TRBV2 and TRBJ2-3, is EPEVTQTPSHQVTQMGQEVILRCVPISNHLYFYWYRQILGQKVEFLVSFYNNEISEKSEIFDDQFSVERPDGSNFTLKIRSTKLEDSAMYFCASRRIDRATSTDTQYFGPGTRLTVL.

This chain links TRBV2 with TRBJ2-3; 14 bases line up with TRBD2. Trimming at V came to 11 bases and at J to 0 bases, leaving 13 bases not matched to a gene. The CDR3 is 18 residues long. Germline V lookup: CDR1 SNHLY, CDR2 FYNNEI. The CDR3 loop is CACGEGLAGGPSTDTQYF. The CDR3 DNA reads as TGTGCCTGCGGCGAAGGACTAGCGGGGGGCCCGAGCACAGATACGCAGTATTTT. The full variable domain, in which reference TRBV2 and TRBJ2-3 provide the parts outside the CDR3, is EPEVTQTPSHQVTQMGQEVILRCVPISNHLYFYWYRQILGQKVEFLVSFYNNEISEKSEIFDDQFSVERPDGSNFTLKIRSTKLEDSAMYFCACGEGLAGGPSTDTQYFGPGTRLTVL.

Comment on this clonotype: It may be a read error: a sequence one base away is much more abundant. This chain uses TRBV27 with TRBJ2-3; the match to TRBD1 covers 12 bases. The CDR3 is made up of 18 amino acids. Germline trimming cut 7 bases from V and 2 bases from J; bases unmatched to any gene: 13. The V gene's germline CDR1 is MNHEY and CDR2 SMNVEV (reference sequence). The CDR3 loop reads CASNPTPGTGGYTDTQYF. The CDR3 nucleotides read TGTGCCAGCAATCCTACCCCGGGGACAGGGGGCTACACAGATACGCAGTATTTT.

This clonotype was seen more than once but under ten times. The V call is TRBV6-2 or TRBV6-3, the J call TRBJ2-5; no firm D call. Germline V CDR1 and CDR2: MNHEY, SVGEGT. The CDR3 runs to 14 residues. V shed 7 bases and J shed 1 base, with 13 bases lying between them. The CDR3 spells CASTKLQSQETQYF. Written as DNA, the CDR3 is TGTGCCAGCACCAAACTTCAGAGCCAAGAGACCCAGTACTTC.

About this clonotype: A much larger clone lies a single base off, so this may be a read error. This chain links TRBV27 with TRBJ1-1; D not certain. Germline values: CDR1 MNHEY, CDR2 SMNVEV (reference sequence). V lost 4 bases and J 6 bases, leaving 9 bases between the germline ends. This CDR3 is built from 12 residues. This CDR3 reads CASSSQSAEAFF. CDR3 bases: TGTGCCAGCAGTTCCCAGTCGGCTGAAGCTTTCTTT.

This clonotype was found many times. This chain links TRBV28 with TRBJ2-6; 8 nucleotides agree with TRBD1. V was pared by 3 bases and J by 4 bases, with 5 bases of the junction left unmatched. This CDR3 has 16 residues. Germline V gene data show CDR1 as MDHEN and CDR2 as SYDVKM. In DNA form, the CDR3 reads TGTGCCAGCAGTTTCAGGGGGCGGGAAGGGGCCAACGTCCTGACTTTC. This sequence encodes CASSFRGREGANVLTF.

Only a few counts were recorded for this clonotype. The genes are TRBV19 and TRBJ2-1; no clear D gene. The germline V gene has CDR1 LNHDA and CDR2 SQIVND (reference sequence). This CDR3 region has 11 residues. The V and J ends lost 10 bases and 5 bases respectively, with 9 bases between them. CDR3 residues: CAIGPHNEQFF. Here the CDR3 DNA reads TGTGCCATAGGACCGCACAATGAGCAGTTCTTC.

Of note for this clonotype: The CDR3 end shows no conserved phenylalanine or tryptophan, and so a read error is likely. V gene TRBV28 combines with J gene TRBJ2-7; 7 positions match TRBD1. Per the germline V gene, CDR1 is MDHEN and CDR2 is SYDVKM. The CDR3 is 13 amino acids. The V gene end was trimmed by 6 bases and the J gene end by 4 bases; junction bases not matched to a gene: 6. The CDR3 coding sequence is TGTGCCAGCAGCTTGACAGGGTCTTACGAGCAGTACCTC. Translating gives CASSLTGSYEQYL.

This clonotype has at least ten counts. The gene calls are TRBV7-9 and TRBJ2-5, with D possibly matching TRBD1 (6 bases). Germline V lookup: CDR1 SEHNR, CDR2 FQNEAQ (reference sequence). The CDR3 loop spans 16 amino acids. The V gene lost 3 bases and the J gene lost 3 bases, with 17 bases spanning the gap. This CDR3 reads CASSFWGRRAEETQYF. CDR3 sequence (DNA): TGTGCCAGCAGCTTTTGGGGGCGACGAGCCGAAGAGACCCAGTACTTC.

Many counts were recorded for this clonotype. The chain links TRBV30 to TRBJ2-7; D call uncertain. V lost 0 bases and J 0 bases, leaving 3 bases between the germline ends. Germline lookup yields CDR1 GTSNPN and CDR2 SVGIG (reference sequence). CDR3 length equals 12 residues. The CDR3 protein is CAWSVVSYEQYF. CDR3 nucleotides: TGTGCCTGGAGTGTAGTCTCCTACGAGCAGTACTTC.

In this sample, this clonotype turned up a few times. The chain is built from TRBV21-1 and TRBJ1-2; TRBD1, as called in the table, went unchecked against the DNA. TRBV21-1 is deemed a pseudogene. The CDR3 is made up of 16 amino acids. CDR3 region: CASSKEAGTVNYGYTF. As DNA, the CDR3 is TGTGCCAGCAGCAAAGAAGCAGGGACGGTTAACTATGGCTACACCTTC.

Notes on this clonotype: A much larger clone is a single base away; this may be a read error. The chain recombines TRBV29-1 with TRBJ2-2; D gene ambiguous. The V gene lost 4 bases and the J gene lost 5 bases, with 8 bases spanning the gap. Per germline, CDR1 SQVTM and CDR2 ANQGSEA. The CDR3 spans 12 residues. The CDR3 reads CSVVRRTGELFF. The CDR3 DNA reads TGCAGCGTTGTTAGACGGACCGGGGAGCTGTTTTTT.

The V and J genes are TRBV6-2 or TRBV6-3 and TRBJ2-1, with D perhaps TRBD1 or TRBD2 (5 bases each). This CDR3 region has 17 residues. V lost 4 bases and J lost 8, with 24 bases in between. The germline CDR1 and CDR2 sequences are MNHEY and SVGEGT. CDR3 sequence: CASSSTSPGTEYDEQFF. CDR3 in DNA: TGTGCCAGCAGTTCAACTTCCCCCGGGACGGAATACGATGAGCAGTTCTTC.

At least ten counts were recorded for this clonotype. V gene TRBV14 combines with J gene TRBJ1-2; D unclear. V dropped 2 bases and J dropped 0 bases, with 7 bases sitting between them. This CDR3 has 14 amino acids. CDR1 is SGHDN and CDR2 is FVKESK in the germline V gene. For the CDR3, the DNA is TGTGCCAGCAGCCAAACCACAGCTAACTATGGCTACACCTTC. As protein: CASSQTTANYGYTF. Variable domain in full (rest from reference TRBV14 and TRBJ1-2): EAGVTQFPSHSVIEKGQTVTLRCDPISGHDNLYWYRRVMGKEIKFLLHFVKESKQDESGMPNNRFLAERTGGTYSTLKVQPAELEDSGVYFCASSQTTANYGYTFGSGTRLTVV.

This clonotype was seen more than once but under ten times. This chain joins TRBV28 and TRBJ2-7; perhaps TRBD1 as D (6 bases). The CDR3 has 13 residues. Germline loops: CDR1 MDHEN, CDR2 SYDVKM. The germline V and J ends were trimmed by 4 bases and 7 bases, with 14 bases remaining between them. The chain's CDR3 is CASSSSGHSEQYF. CDR3 sequence (DNA): TGTGCCAGCAGTTCATCGGGACACTCAGAGCAGTACTTC.